This T cell receptor beta chain was profiled in a study of CD8 T cells in Susac syndrome. When the RNA was reverse transcribed, random hexamers were used with an input of roughly 0.45 to 1 ug. Amplification of the TCR beta CDR3 was carried out by immunoSEQ multiplex PCR, which spanned a total of 54 Vbeta and 13 Jbeta segments. Using its own MiXCR run on the immunoSEQ multiplex PCR reads, TCRdb lists one record per CDR3 protein. The table lists fewer than 350,000 distinct CDR3 sequences, 90% to 95% of them singletons. Those who served as multiple sclerosis controls were treatment-naive patients with stable or active relapsing-remitting disease. As for this clonotype: Germline is not matched at one junction end, which may reflect a read error.

The CDR3 sequence is 14 residues long. Germline CDR1 SGHDT, CDR2 YYEEEE. The receptor was derived from a human donor with multiple sclerosis. The specimen was CD4+ T cells from PBMCs. The chain employs TRBV5-6 and TRBJ2-3, with TRBD1 as a possible D gene (6 bases). Here the CDR3 reads CASGLSGDADTQYF. CDR3 in DNA: TGTGCCAGCGGCTTGTCAGGGGACGCAGATACGCAGTATTTT.